The 19 T cell receptor beta chains reported below all come from one sample, sequenced in a study of cytomegalovirus exposure and HLA in healthy donors. This table comes from immunoSEQ multiplex PCR, and its TCRdb copy is limited to in-frame clones, with some not included. The sample includes 50,000 to 65,000 clones, more than 85% seen only once; the top ten take about 7%. Sequenced input: PBMCs. These receptors were taken from a woman aged 18-29 years in good health and CMV-seropositive.

The V call is TRBV2, the J call TRBJ1-5, with 9 bases that match TRBD1. The V and J ends lost 8 bases and 6 bases, in that order; junction bases with no gene match: 5. This CDR3 has 13 residues. CDR1 SNHLY and CDR2 FYNNEI come from the germline V gene. CDR3 region: CASCGTGLQPQHF. The CDR3 bases are TGTGCCAGCTGCGGGACAGGGCTTCAGCCCCAGCATTTT.

J is TRBJ1-1 and V is TRBV7-3; D is uncertain. V gave up 3 bases and J gave up 5 bases, with 22 bases separating them. The CDR3 sequence is 17 residues long. From germline, CDR1 is SGHTA and CDR2 FQGTGA. In nucleotides, the CDR3 is TGTGCCAGCAGCTTTCACTCGGTTGGGGAGGTGGAGACTGAAGCTTTCTTT. Its protein is CASSFHSVGEVETEAFF. The variable domain in full, completed from reference TRBV7-3 and TRBJ1-1, reads GAGVSQTPSNKVTEKGKYVELRCDPISGHTALYWYRQSLGQGPEFLIYFQGTGAADDSGLPNDRFFAVRPEGSVSTLKIQRTERGDSAVYLCASSFHSVGEVETEAFFGQGTRLTVV.

The J gene is TRBJ2-1, the V gene TRBV19; tentatively, D is TRBD1 (5 bases). The ends were cut back, 6 bases at V and 7 bases at J, with 22 bases in the middle. Germline CDR1 is LNHDA and CDR2 is SQIVND (reference sequence). CDR3 length: 16 amino acids. The CDR3 here is CASSLRGNGGINEQFF. The CDR3 DNA sequence: TGTGCCAGTAGCCTAAGGGGTAACGGTGGGATTAATGAGCAGTTCTTC. Complete variable domain (other parts from reference TRBV19 and TRBJ2-1): DGGITQSPKYLFRKEGQNVTLSCEQNLNHDAMYWYRQDPGQGLRLIYYSQIVNDFQKGDIAEGYSVSREKKESFPLTVTSAQKNPTAFYLCASSLRGNGGINEQFFGPGTRLTVL.

The J gene is TRBJ1-2, the V gene TRBV28; D might be TRBD1 (6 bases). The CDR3 spans 13 residues. Germline V gene data show CDR1 as MDHEN and CDR2 as SYDVKM. V lost 5 bases, J lost 13 bases, and 20 bases lay in between. As DNA, the CDR3 is TGTGCCAGCAGTCCGGACAGACTATGGGGGTGCACCTTC. Protein: CASSPDRLWGCTF.

The V gene is TRBV11-1, the J gene TRBJ2-1; 8 positions agree with TRBD2. Germline CDR1 reads SGHAT; CDR2 reads FQDESV (reference sequence). The CDR3 length is 15 residues. V lost 5 bases, J lost 5 bases, and 8 bases stayed unmatched. The CDR3 region is CASSRSGTSNNEQFF. CDR3 nucleotide sequence: TGTGCCAGCAGCCGTTCCGGGACTAGTAACAATGAGCAGTTCTTC.

The J gene is TRBJ1-5, the V gene TRBV2, with D possibly matching TRBD1 (5 bases). CDR3 length equals 13 residues. The germline V gene encodes CDR1 SNHLY and CDR2 FYNNEI. V was shortened by 6 bases and J by 0 bases, with 6 bases between the two germline ends. CDR3 region: CASRQVSNQPQHF. The CDR3 DNA reads TGTGCCAGCAGACAGGTTAGCAATCAGCCCCAGCATTTT.

The V call is TRBV5-6, the J call TRBJ2-6, with D unresolved. The ends were cut back, 1 base at V and 0 bases at J, with 14 bases in the middle. The V gene's germline CDR1 is SGHDT and CDR2 YYEEEE. CDR3 length: 18 residues. The CDR3 protein is CASSLMGRFHSGANVLTF. In DNA, the CDR3 is TGTGCCAGCAGCTTGATGGGCCGCTTCCACTCTGGGGCCAACGTCCTGACTTTC.

CDR3 loop: CASRDDRGPYNEQFF. DNA for the CDR3: TGTGCCAGCAGGGACGACAGGGGGCCTTACAATGAGCAGTTCTTC. This chain connects TRBV2 to TRBJ2-1; 10 bases align to TRBD1. The CDR3 sequence is 15 residues long. Trimming removed 6 bases from V and 4 bases from J; junction bases left unmatched: 6. CDR1 SNHLY and CDR2 FYNNEI come from the germline V gene. The whole variable domain, remainder taken from reference TRBV2 and TRBJ2-1, is EPEVTQTPSHQVTQMGQEVILRCVPISNHLYFYWYRQILGQKVEFLVSFYNNEISEKSEIFDDQFSVERPDGSNFTLKIRSTKLEDSAMYFCASRDDRGPYNEQFFGPGTRLTVL.

The count of this clone is one. The V call is TRBV4-1, the J call TRBJ2-2; perhaps TRBD2 as D (5 bases). V gave up 4 bases and J gave up 4 bases, with 16 bases separating them. Germline loops: CDR1 MGHRA, CDR2 YSYEKL. This CDR3 has 16 amino acids. CDR3 residues: CASSPGSPGRTGELFF. The CDR3 region has the DNA TGCGCCAGCAGCCCGGGGTCTCCGGGCCGCACCGGGGAGCTGTTTTTT.

The gene calls are TRBV2 and TRBJ2-5; D gene uncertain. Germline assignment: CDR1 SNHLY and CDR2 FYNNEI. V shed 2 bases and J shed 2 bases, with 6 bases lying between them. The CDR3 loop spans 13 amino acids. The CDR3 protein is CASSEQVQETQYF. In DNA form, the CDR3 reads TGTGCCAGCAGTGAACAGGTTCAAGAGACCCAGTACTTC.

The CDR3 coding sequence is TGTGCCTGGAGTTTCGAGACAGGGGGCGATGGGGCCAACGTCCTGACTTTC. Translating gives CAWSFETGGDGANVLTF. The chain couples TRBV30 to TRBJ2-6; 10 nucleotides align to TRBD1. The germline CDR1 and CDR2 sequences are GTSNPN and SVGIG (reference sequence). This CDR3 has 17 amino acids. Trimming removed 2 bases from V and 3 bases from J; junction bases left unmatched: 7.

The rearrangement links TRBV28 to TRBJ2-7, with D possibly being TRBD2 (5 bases). Looked up from germline, CDR1 is MDHEN and CDR2 is SYDVKM. V was trimmed by 3 bases and J by 2 bases, leaving 8 bases between them. The CDR3 has 13 amino acids. The CDR3 reads CASSFHGTYEQYF. CDR3 bases: TGTGCCAGCAGTTTTCACGGGACCTACGAGCAGTACTTC.

This sequence joins TRBV11-2 and TRBJ1-2; D is unclear. Trimming removed 0 bases from V and 0 bases from J, with 11 bases in between. The CDR3 has 16 residues. Germline loops: CDR1 SGHAT, CDR2 FQNNGV. The chain's CDR3 is CASSLDRIASNYGYTF. DNA of the CDR3: TGTGCCAGCAGCTTAGATCGTATAGCTTCTAACTATGGCTACACCTTC.

The chain recombines TRBV2 with TRBJ1-5; 7 nucleotides align to TRBD1. The J segment lost 11 bases and the V segment lost 6 bases, leaving 7 bases of the junction unmatched. The CDR3 length is 12 residues. Germline CDR1 and CDR2: SNHLY and FYNNEI. DNA for the CDR3: TGTGCCAGCAGACCCGACAGGGCTTCCCAGCATTTT. It specifies CASRPDRASQHF.

The gene calls are TRBV27 and TRBJ1-4; 8 nucleotides agree with TRBD1. The V segment lost 2 bases and the J segment 4 bases; nucleotides outside the gene matches: 3. This CDR3 contains 15 residues. CDR1 and CDR2 (germline): MNHEY, SMNVEV (reference sequence). The DNA of the CDR3 is TGTGCCAGCAGTTTAGAGGGACAGGTTAATGAAAAACTGTTTTTT. Its protein is CASSLEGQVNEKLFF.

This clone has only one observation. This chain connects TRBV9 to TRBJ2-5; D is perhaps TRBD2 (5 bases). From germline, CDR1 is SGDLS and CDR2 YYNGEE. This CDR3 contains 17 residues. Trimming stripped 4 bases from V and 2 bases from J, with 21 bases between. CDR3 sequence (DNA): TGTGCCAGCAGCCCCGGGCTAAGGACTGGATCACAAGAGACCCAGTACTTC. Encoded protein: CASSPGLRTGSQETQYF. Filled out from reference TRBV9 and TRBJ2-5, the complete variable domain reads DSGVTQTPKHLITATGQRVTLRCSPRSGDLSVYWYQQSLDQGLQFLIQYYNGEERAKGNILERFSAQQFPDLHSELNLSSLELGDSALYFCASSPGLRTGSQETQYFGPGTRLLVL.

The chain is built from TRBV29-1 and TRBJ1-2; D may be TRBD1 (6 bases). There are 11 residues in the CDR3. Between the trimmed V and J ends, which lost 6 bases and 7 bases, there was a span of 12 bases. The germline V gene has CDR1 SQVTM and CDR2 ANQGSEA. DNA for the CDR3: TGCAGCGTCGCTCGGGGGGCTGGCTACACCTTC. Translated, it gives CSVARGAGYTF.

V is TRBV2 and J is TRBJ1-2; D is undetermined. The CDR3 has 14 residues. Germline V CDR1 and CDR2: SNHLY, FYNNEI. Trimming removed 5 bases at V and 0 bases at J, with 10 bases between. CDR3 coding DNA: TGTGCCAGCAGTTACACGGGAGCTAACTATGGCTACACCTTC. As protein: CASSYTGANYGYTF.

The chain uses TRBV5-5 and TRBJ1-1; TRBD1 agrees at 7 bases. The CDR3 covers 16 residues. CDR1 SGHKS and CDR2 YYEKEE come from the germline V gene (reference sequence). With 4 bases clipped from V and 0 bases from J, the junction kept 9 bases outside the gene matches. The CDR3 protein is CASSAVRGPLNTEAFF. The CDR3 DNA reads as TGTGCCAGCAGCGCCGTTAGGGGGCCCCTGAACACTGAAGCTTTCTTT.